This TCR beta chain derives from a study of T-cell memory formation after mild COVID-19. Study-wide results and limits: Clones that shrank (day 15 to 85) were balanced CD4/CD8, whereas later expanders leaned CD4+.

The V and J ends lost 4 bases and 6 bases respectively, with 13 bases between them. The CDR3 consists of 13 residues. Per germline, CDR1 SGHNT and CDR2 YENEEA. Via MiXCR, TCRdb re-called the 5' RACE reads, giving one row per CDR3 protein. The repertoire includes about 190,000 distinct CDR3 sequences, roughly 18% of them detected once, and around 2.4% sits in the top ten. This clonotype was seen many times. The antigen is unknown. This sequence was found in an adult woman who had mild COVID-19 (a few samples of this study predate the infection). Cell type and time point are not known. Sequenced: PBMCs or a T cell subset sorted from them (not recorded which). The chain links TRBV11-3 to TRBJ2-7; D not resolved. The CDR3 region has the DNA TGTGCCAGCAGCTCGTCCATGTGGGGCGAGCAGTACTTC. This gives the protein CASSSSMWGEQYF.